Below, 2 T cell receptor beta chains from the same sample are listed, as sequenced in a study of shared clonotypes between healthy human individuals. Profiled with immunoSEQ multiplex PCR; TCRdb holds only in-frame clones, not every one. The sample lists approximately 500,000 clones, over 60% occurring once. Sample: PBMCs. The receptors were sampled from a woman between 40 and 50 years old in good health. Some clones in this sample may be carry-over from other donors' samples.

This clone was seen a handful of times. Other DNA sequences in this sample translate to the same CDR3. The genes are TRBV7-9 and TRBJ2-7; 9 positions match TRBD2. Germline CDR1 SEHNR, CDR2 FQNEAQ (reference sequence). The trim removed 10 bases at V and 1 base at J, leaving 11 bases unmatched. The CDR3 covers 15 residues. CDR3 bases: TGTGCCACCAATCCGACTAGCGGCCTATCCTACGAGCAGTACTTC. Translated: CATNPTSGLSYEQYF.

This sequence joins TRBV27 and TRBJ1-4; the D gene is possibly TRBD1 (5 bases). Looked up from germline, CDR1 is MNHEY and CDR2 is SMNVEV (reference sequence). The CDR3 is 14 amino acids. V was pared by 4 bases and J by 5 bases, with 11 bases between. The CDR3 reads CASSWGPTNEKLFF. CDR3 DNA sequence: TGTGCCAGCAGTTGGGGCCCCACCAATGAAAAACTGTTTTTT.